What follows are 28 T cell receptor beta chains derived from one specimen sequenced in a study of blood T cells in healthy people across ages. A second PCR, run for roughly 7 to 12 cycles, used a sample-barcoded 5' primer plus a J-beta primer mix. TCRdb redid the calling of the 5' RACE reads with MiXCR, one entry per CDR3 protein. Of approximately 1,000,000 distinct CDR3 sequences in the sample, 35% to 40% are singletons; the top ten hold approximately 14%. Input material: blood. These TCRs come from a man aged 18 to 29 in good health.

The chain carries TRBV28 and TRBJ2-5; D is ambiguous. Germline CDR1 and CDR2: MDHEN and SYDVKM. This CDR3 has 14 amino acids. V was clipped by 7 bases and J by 1 base, with 13 bases between them. The chain's CDR3 is CASTPGPAQETQYF. The CDR3 nucleotides are TGTGCCAGCACCCCGGGCCCTGCCCAAGAGACCCAGTACTTC.

The chain carries TRBV7-2 and TRBJ1-5, with D maybe TRBD1 (6 bases). The germline V and J ends were trimmed by 5 bases and 9 bases, with 17 bases remaining between them. Germline CDR1 is SGHTA and CDR2 is FQGNSA. There are 14 residues in the CDR3. The DNA of the CDR3 is TGTGCCAGCAGCCATCGGGACACCGCACGGCCCCAGCATTTT. Translating gives CASSHRDTARPQHF.

The rearrangement joins TRBV2 to TRBJ1-1; no clear D gene. This CDR3 has 13 amino acids. Germline lookup yields CDR1 SNHLY and CDR2 FYNNEI. V lost 1 base and J 9 bases, leaving 12 bases between the germline ends. The CDR3 region is CASSEGIREQAFF. Here the CDR3 DNA reads TGTGCCAGCAGTGAAGGGATCAGAGAGCAAGCTTTCTTT.

This clonotype has a handful of counts. Germline is not matched at one junction end, which may reflect a read error. CDR3 DNA: TGTGCTAGCAGCTTAGGATTGGCTAGCGGGTACAATGAGCAGTTCTTC. It is translated as CASSLGLASGYNEQFF. The rearrangement links TRBV7-7 to TRBJ2-1; 8 bases are shared with TRBD2. The CDR3 has 16 residues. CDR1 SSHAT and CDR2 FNYEAQ come from the germline V gene (reference sequence).

The chain is built from TRBV7-2 and TRBJ2-3; D is unresolved. V was pared by 1 base and J by 6 bases, with 11 bases between. The CDR3 covers 14 residues. Germline loops: CDR1 SGHTA, CDR2 FQGNSA. For the CDR3, the DNA is TGTGCCAGCAGCTTAGTATCGGGTGTGGATACGCAGTATTTT. This translates into CASSLVSGVDTQYF.

This clonotype was seen more than once but under ten times. This chain links TRBV12-3 or TRBV12-4 with TRBJ2-2; D is undetermined. V lost 7 bases to trimming and J lost 6 bases, with 12 bases between them. The CDR3 sequence is 13 residues long. CDR3 DNA: TGTGCCAGCACCCTAGTTGGGGCCGGGGAGCTGTTTTTT. As protein: CASTLVGAGELFF.

Comment on this clonotype: Relative to the germline gene, one junction end is altered; a read error may explain this. This CDR3 is CASSFRTENTEAFF. The CDR3 nucleotides are TGTGCCAGCAGTTTTAGGACGGAGAACACTGAAGCTTTTTTT. V is TRBV12-3 or TRBV12-4 and J is TRBJ1-1; D remains unclear. This CDR3 contains 14 residues.

The DNA of the CDR3 is TGTGCCAGCAGTGGGCACCGACGGACCGACACTGAAGCTTTCTTT. This sequence encodes CASSGHRRTDTEAFF. The J gene is TRBJ1-1, the V gene TRBV2; D uncertain. V lost 4 bases and J 3 bases, leaving 15 bases between the germline ends. CDR3 length equals 15 residues. Germline CDR1 and CDR2: SNHLY and FYNNEI.

This clonotype has a handful of counts. This sequence may be a read error, since a much larger clone differs from it by one base. The rearrangement uses TRBV20-1 and TRBJ2-5; no reliable D call. The J call may be incorrect, as the DNA end agrees better with TRBJ2-1. Germline V gene data show CDR1 as DFQATT and CDR2 as SNEGSKA (reference sequence). The CDR3 is made up of 11 amino acids. The CDR3 nucleotides read TGCAGTGGGCAAACCCAAGAGACCCAGTTCTTC. This translates into CSGQTQETQFF.

This clonotype was seen only a few times. With a much larger clone just one base away, this may be a read error. The chain carries TRBV11-2 and TRBJ2-3, with D hard to call. This CDR3 contains 14 residues. V was shortened by 5 bases and J by 5 bases, with 14 bases between the two germline ends. CDR1 and CDR2 (germline): SGHAT, FQNNGV. CDR3 protein: CASSVGVRGDTQYF. The DNA for the CDR3 is TGTGCCAGCAGCGTTGGGGTGCGAGGAGATACGCAGTATTTT.

The J gene is TRBJ1-2, the V gene TRBV12-3 or TRBV12-4, with D possibly being TRBD1 (6 bases). The CDR3 length is 13 residues. With 5 bases removed from V and 6 bases from J, the gap between germline ends came to 13 bases. The chain's CDR3 is CASSVYREDGYTF. The CDR3 DNA reads TGTGCCAGCAGTGTGTACAGGGAGGATGGCTACACCTTC.

This clonotype was observed a few times. V usage is TRBV4-3 and J usage is TRBJ2-7; D gene uncertain. The CDR3 spans 15 residues. V was clipped by 0 bases and J by 1 base, with 10 bases between them. Germline V lookup: CDR1 LGHNA, CDR2 YSLEER. CDR3: CASSQEPRNSYEQYF. In DNA, the CDR3 is TGCGCCAGCAGCCAAGAGCCCAGGAATTCCTACGAGCAGTACTTC.

The chain combines TRBV25-1 with TRBJ1-4; tentative D call: TRBD1 (5 bases). This CDR3 comprises 15 residues. Germline V gene sequence: CDR1 MGHDK, CDR2 SYGVNS. Trimming removed 3 bases at V and 5 bases at J, with 13 bases between. The CDR3 coding sequence is TGTGCCAGCAGTGATTGGGGACTGCGGAATGAAAAACTGTTTTTT. Protein sequence: CASSDWGLRNEKLFF.

CDR3 coding DNA: TGCAGTGCTCCCCAAACCGGGACAGGGAGGAACATTCAGTACTTC. Its translation: CSAPQTGTGRNIQYF. The chain couples TRBV20-1 to TRBJ2-4; 9 nucleotides align to TRBD1. CDR1 is DFQATT, CDR2 SNEGSKA, per germline (reference sequence). This CDR3 is built from 15 residues. Germline trimming cut 5 bases from V and 7 bases from J; bases unmatched to any gene: 12.

Many counts were recorded for this clonotype. The rearrangement uses TRBV4-1 and TRBJ2-1; D is ambiguous. Germline V gene lookup returns CDR1 MGHRA and CDR2 YSYEKL. V gave up 0 bases and J gave up 6 bases, with 12 bases separating them. CDR3 length equals 15 residues. In DNA, the CDR3 is TGCGCCAGCAGCCAAGATGGTATGGGGTTCAATGAGCAGTTCTTC. It is translated as CASSQDGMGFNEQFF.

V is TRBV6-5 and J is TRBJ1-5; D gene unclear. CDR1 and CDR2 (germline): MNHEY, SVGAGI. V lost 0 bases and J 7 bases, leaving 13 bases between the germline ends. CDR3 size: 15 residues. CDR3 sequence: CASSYSKSAIQPQHF. Here the CDR3 DNA reads TGTGCCAGCAGTTACTCGAAGTCGGCGATCCAGCCCCAGCATTTT.

This clonotype was detected a few times. V is TRBV11-2 and J is TRBJ1-1; D not certain. Trimming stripped 2 bases from V and 1 base from J, with 14 bases between. Germline assignment: CDR1 SGHAT and CDR2 FQNNGV. There are 16 residues in the CDR3. The CDR3 coding sequence is TGTGCCAGCAGCTTAATGAGGTCCCTCACGAACACTGAAGCTTTCTTT. It is translated as CASSLMRSLTNTEAFF.

The chain recombines TRBV7-2 with TRBJ2-5; D not certain. Trimming took off 3 bases at V and 1 base at J, with 9 bases between the two ends. The germline CDR1 and CDR2 sequences are SGHTA and FQGNSA. The CDR3 length is 14 residues. CDR3 sequence reads: CASSFDDSQETQYF. As DNA, the CDR3 is TGTGCCAGCAGCTTCGATGACTCCCAAGAGACCCAGTACTTC.

The chain employs TRBV28 and TRBJ1-6; D might be TRBD1 (5 bases). The V and J ends lost 8 bases and 0 bases respectively, with 14 bases between them. The CDR3 is 16 residues long. Germline-derived CDR1 and CDR2 are MDHEN and SYDVKM. The CDR3, as DNA: TGTGCCAGCCGGAGGCGCGGGGGCTCCTATAATTCACCCCTCCACTTT. Its protein is CASRRRGGSYNSPLHF.

This clonotype was counted a few times. The chain couples TRBV29-1 to TRBJ2-5; D possibly corresponds to TRBD1 (5 bases). This CDR3 is 13 amino acids long. CDR1 is SQVTM and CDR2 is ANQGSEA in the germline V gene. V was shortened by 6 bases and J by 4 bases, with 15 bases between the two germline ends. CDR3 region: CSVLGAKGETQYF. CDR3 DNA sequence: TGCAGCGTGCTAGGGGCAAAAGGAGAGACCCAGTACTTC.

The CDR3 is CASSVGWGGSDTQYF. The CDR3 coding sequence is TGTGCCAGCAGCGTAGGATGGGGGGGCTCAGATACGCAGTATTTT. The V call is TRBV9, the J call TRBJ2-3, with D maybe TRBD2 (7 bases). This CDR3 is 15 amino acids long. Between the trimmed V and J ends, which lost 0 bases and 4 bases, there was a span of 12 bases. From germline, CDR1 is SGDLS and CDR2 YYNGEE.

The chain links TRBV20-1 to TRBJ1-6; 8 nucleotides match TRBD1. Trimming took 5 bases from V and 6 from J; bases not matched to a gene: 6. The CDR3 runs 14 residues. Germline loops: CDR1 DFQATT, CDR2 SNEGSKA (reference sequence). CDR3 nucleotide sequence: TGCAGTGCTCCCCGGACAGGGATTAATTCACCCCTCCACTTT. This gives the protein CSAPRTGINSPLHF.

CDR3 sequence reads: CSARARDRGMDEQYF. The CDR3 DNA reads TGCAGTGCTAGAGCTAGAGACAGGGGTATGGACGAGCAGTACTTC. This chain connects TRBV20-1 to TRBJ2-4, with 8 bases that match TRBD1. The better agreement between TRBJ2-7 and the DNA end casts doubt on the J call. The germline V gene has CDR1 DFQATT and CDR2 SNEGSKA (reference sequence). This CDR3 has 15 amino acids.

The V and J genes are TRBV12-3 or TRBV12-4 and TRBJ2-5; D possibly uses TRBD1 or TRBD2 (6 bases each). Trimming shortened V by 5 bases and J by 4 bases, and 17 bases separated the two germline ends. This CDR3 has 15 amino acids. This chain's CDR3 is CASSPMPRGLETQYF. The CDR3 DNA follows: TGTGCCAGCAGTCCCATGCCCCGGGGGCTAGAGACCCAGTACTTC.

CDR3 sequence (DNA): TGCGCCAGCAGCCAAGTTTGGAGGGTGGAAGGCGAGCAGTACTTC. Its protein product is CASSQVWRVEGEQYF. The rearrangement links TRBV4-3 to TRBJ2-4, with TRBD2 as a possible D gene (6 bases). Judging by the DNA end, TRBJ2-7 fits better; the J call may be wrong. The CDR3 spans 15 residues. CDR1 and CDR2 (germline): LGHNA, YSLEER.

This clonotype has a handful of counts. The chain is built from TRBV25-1 and TRBJ2-1; TRBD1 matches 10 bases. This CDR3 is 19 amino acids long. The junction had 14 bases not matched to a gene; V was cut back by 0 bases and J by 6 bases. The germline CDR1 and CDR2 sequences are MGHDK and SYGVNS. In nucleotides, the CDR3 is TGTGCCAGCAGTGAATATCTGGTGGGACAGGGGACGCGGGTCAATGAGCAGTTCTTC. This codes for CASSEYLVGQGTRVNEQFF.

The V and J genes are TRBV7-9 and TRBJ2-3; 10 positions match TRBD2. Trimming removed 5 bases from V and 4 bases from J; junction bases left unmatched: 9. CDR1 and CDR2 (germline): SEHNR, FQNEAQ (reference sequence). The CDR3 runs 16 residues. The DNA for the CDR3 is TGTGCCAGCAGCCGAAGAGCGGGGGGGCTAGCAGATACGCAGTATTTT. Translation gives CASSRRAGGLADTQYF.

The chain combines TRBV10-3 with TRBJ1-1; D is perhaps TRBD1 (6 bases). Trimming took 6 bases from V and 1 from J, leaving 12 bases between them. In germline, CDR1 is ENHRY, CDR2 SYGVKD. The CDR3 loop spans 14 amino acids. CDR3 amino acids: CAIRVGTPNTEAFF. DNA for the CDR3: TGTGCCATCAGGGTCGGGACACCGAACACTGAAGCTTTCTTT.